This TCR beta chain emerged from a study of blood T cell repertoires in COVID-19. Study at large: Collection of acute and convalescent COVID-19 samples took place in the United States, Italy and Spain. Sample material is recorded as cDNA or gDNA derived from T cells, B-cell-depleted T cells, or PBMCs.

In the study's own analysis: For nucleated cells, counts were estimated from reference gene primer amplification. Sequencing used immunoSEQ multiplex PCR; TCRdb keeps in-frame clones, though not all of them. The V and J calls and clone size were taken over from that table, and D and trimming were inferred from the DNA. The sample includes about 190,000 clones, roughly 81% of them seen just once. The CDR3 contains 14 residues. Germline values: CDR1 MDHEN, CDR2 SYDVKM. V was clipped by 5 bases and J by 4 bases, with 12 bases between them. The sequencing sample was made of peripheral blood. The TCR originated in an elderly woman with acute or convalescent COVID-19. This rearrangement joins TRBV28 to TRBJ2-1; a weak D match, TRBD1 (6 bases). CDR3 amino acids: CASSTDSTYNEQFF. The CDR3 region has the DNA TGTGCCAGCAGTACGGACAGTACTTACAATGAGCAGTTCTTC.